This T cell receptor beta chain was identified in a study of blood T cell repertoires in COVID-19. Original handling: Reference gene primer amplification in the assay estimated nucleated cell counts. The protocol was immunoSEQ multiplex PCR, while the TCRdb copy is restricted to in-frame clones and leaves out a portion. That table supplies the V and J calls and clone size; D and trimming were determined from the DNA. The data contain over 100,000 clones, about 90% of them singletons. The CDR3 spans 14 residues. The junction had 8 bases not matched to a gene; V was cut back by 6 bases and J by 7 bases. Germline CDR1 reads MNHEY; CDR2 reads SVGAGI.

The chain links TRBV6-5 to TRBJ2-2, with 7 bases lining up with TRBD1. The clonotype comes from a man aged 45 to 65 with active COVID-19. Material: peripheral blood. CDR3 residues: CASSPDRFFGELFF. In DNA form, the CDR3 reads TGTGCCAGCAGCCCGGACAGGTTCTTCGGGGAGCTGTTTTTT.